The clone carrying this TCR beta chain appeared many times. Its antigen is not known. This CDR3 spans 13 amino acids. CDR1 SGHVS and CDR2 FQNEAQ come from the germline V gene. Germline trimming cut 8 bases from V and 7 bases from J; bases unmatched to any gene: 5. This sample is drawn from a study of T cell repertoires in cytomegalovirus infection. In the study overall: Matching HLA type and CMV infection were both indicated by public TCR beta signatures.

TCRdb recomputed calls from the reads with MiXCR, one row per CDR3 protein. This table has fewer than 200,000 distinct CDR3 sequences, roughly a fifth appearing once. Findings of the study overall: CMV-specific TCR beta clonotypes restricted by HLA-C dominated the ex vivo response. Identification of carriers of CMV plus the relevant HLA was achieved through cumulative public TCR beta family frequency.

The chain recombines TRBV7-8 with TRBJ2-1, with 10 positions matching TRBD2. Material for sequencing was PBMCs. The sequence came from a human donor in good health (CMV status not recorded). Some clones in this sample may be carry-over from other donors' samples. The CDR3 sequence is CASGLAGVNEQFF. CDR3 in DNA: TGTGCCAGCGGGCTAGCGGGAGTAAATGAGCAGTTCTTC.